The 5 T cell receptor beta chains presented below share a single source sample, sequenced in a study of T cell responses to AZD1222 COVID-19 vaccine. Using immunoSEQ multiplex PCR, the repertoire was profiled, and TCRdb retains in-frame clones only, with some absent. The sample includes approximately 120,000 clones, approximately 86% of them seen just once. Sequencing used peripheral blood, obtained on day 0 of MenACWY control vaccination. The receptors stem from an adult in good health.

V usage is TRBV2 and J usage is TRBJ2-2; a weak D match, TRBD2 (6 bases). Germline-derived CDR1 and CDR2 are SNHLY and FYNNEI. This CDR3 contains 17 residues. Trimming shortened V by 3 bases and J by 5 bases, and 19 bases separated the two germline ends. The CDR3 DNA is TGTGCCAGCAGTGAGGGGCTTGACGGAGGGTTGACCGGGGAGCTGTTTTTT. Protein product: CASSEGLDGGLTGELFF.

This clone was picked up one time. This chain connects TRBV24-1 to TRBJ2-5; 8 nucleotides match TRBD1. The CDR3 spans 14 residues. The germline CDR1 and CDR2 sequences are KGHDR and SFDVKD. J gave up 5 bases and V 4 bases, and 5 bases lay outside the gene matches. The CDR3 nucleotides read TGTGCCACCAGTGACCCGGACAGGGTGGAGACCCAGTACTTC. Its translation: CATSDPDRVETQYF.

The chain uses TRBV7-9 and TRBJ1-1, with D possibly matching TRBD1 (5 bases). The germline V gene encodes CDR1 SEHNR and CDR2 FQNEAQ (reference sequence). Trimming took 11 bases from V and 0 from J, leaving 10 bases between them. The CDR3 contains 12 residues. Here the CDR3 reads CAGLQVNTEAFF. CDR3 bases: TGTGCCGGATTACAGGTGAACACTGAAGCTTTCTTT.

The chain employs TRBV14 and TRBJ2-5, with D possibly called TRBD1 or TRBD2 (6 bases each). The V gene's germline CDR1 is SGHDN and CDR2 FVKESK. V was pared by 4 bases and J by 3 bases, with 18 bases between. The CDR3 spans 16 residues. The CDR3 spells CASSPLAGKGEETQYF. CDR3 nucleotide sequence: TGTGCCAGCAGCCCCCTGGCGGGGAAGGGGGAAGAGACCCAGTACTTC.

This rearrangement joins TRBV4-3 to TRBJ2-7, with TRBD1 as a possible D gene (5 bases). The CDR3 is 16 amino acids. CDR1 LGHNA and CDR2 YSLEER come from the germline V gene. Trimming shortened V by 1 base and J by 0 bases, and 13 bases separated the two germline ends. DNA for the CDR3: TGCGCCAGCAGCCAAGTAGGGGTCAGCAGCTCCTACGAGCAGTACTTC. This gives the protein CASSQVGVSSSYEQYF.